A selection of T cell receptor beta chains follows, all from one sample in a study of blood T cell repertoires in COVID-19. Sequencing used immunoSEQ multiplex PCR; TCRdb keeps in-frame clones, though not all of them. The sample yields roughly 28,000 clones, approximately 92% seen once. The specimen sequenced was peripheral blood. The source is a human donor with acute or convalescent COVID-19. The donor label of this sample is uncertain. CDR3s include the opening cysteine and the closing phenylalanine or tryptophan. Fields, in order: J gene, clone size, V gene, D gene, CDR3 DNA, CDR3 protein. A D gene is named only where the DNA matches it firmly. Clone sizes are given selectively: once, few, many, or a class where the clone is expanded.

>TRBJ1-2|.|TRBV6-5|TRBD1
TGTGCCAGCAGACCCGGGGACAGGGTTTATGGCTACACCTTC
CASRPGDRVYGYTF
>TRBJ2-7|.|TRBV7-2|.
TGTGCCAGTACCGAGGGATACAGCTCCTACGAGCAGTACTTC
CASTEGYSSYEQYF
>TRBJ2-5|.|TRBV28|TRBD2
TGTGCCAGCAGTAGACATTCTAGCGGGGAAGAGACCCAGTACTTC
CASSRHSSGEETQYF
>TRBJ1-2|.|TRBV28|TRBD1
TGTGCCAGCAGTTCAACGGCCCTAGACAGGGGGTATGGCTACACCTTC
CASSSTALDRGYGYTF
>TRBJ2-1|.|TRBV5-1|TRBD2
TGCGCCAGCAGCCACCTACAGCGGGAGTTGGGCAATGAGCAGTTCTTC
CASSHLQRELGNEQFF
>TRBJ1-5|.|TRBV7-2|.
TGTGCCAGCAGCCTTAGCCGGGACAATCAGCCCCAGCATTTT
CASSLSRDNQPQHF
>TRBJ1-2|few|TRBV6-1|.
TGTGCCAGCAGTGAAGGTCGGGTTGGCAGAACATACGGCTACACCTTC
CASSEGRVGRTYGYTF
>TRBJ2-3|.|TRBV5-1|.
TGCGCCAGCAGCTTGGGGACTAGCACAGATACGCAGTATTTT
CASSLGTSTDTQYF
>TRBJ1-5|.|TRBV2|TRBD1
TGTGCCAGCAGTGAACAAGGGACAGGGAGTCAGCCCCAGCATTTT
CASSEQGTGSQPQHF
>TRBJ2-5|.|TRBV11-2|.
TGTGCCAGCAGCCTGGAGGGGGAGACCCAGTACTTC
CASSLEGETQYF
>TRBJ2-5|.|TRBV5-1|TRBD2
TGCGCCAGCAGCTCCACTAGCGGGAGGGTAGAGACCCAGTACTTC
CASSSTSGRVETQYF
>TRBJ1-2|.|TRBV29-1|TRBD1
TGCAGCGTTGAAGGGGGACAGGGTAACTATGGCTACACCTTC
CSVEGGQGNYGYTF
>TRBJ2-5|.|TRBV11-2|TRBD1
TGTGCCAGCAGCTTAGGCGGGACAGGGGCAGAGACCCAGTACTTC
CASSLGGTGAETQYF
>TRBJ1-3|.|TRBV19|TRBD1
TGTGCCAGTAGAAAGGACAGGGTGCCTGGAAACACCATATATTTT
CASRKDRVPGNTIYF
>TRBJ1-2|.|TRBV4-1|.
TGCGCCAGCAGCCCCCAAGTGGGTCCGGAGGGAGTGGGCTACACCTTC
CASSPQVGPEGVGYTF
>TRBJ2-1|.|TRBV7-9|TRBD2
TGTGCCAGCAGCTTTGGACTAGCGAGGAACAATGAGCAGTTCTTC
CASSFGLARNNEQFF
>TRBJ1-5|.|TRBV7-8|.
TGTGCCAGCAGCAAAAACCGGGGGAGCAATCAGCCCCAGCATTTT
CASSKNRGSNQPQHF
>TRBJ2-2|.|TRBV7-3|TRBD2
TGTGCCAGCAGCTTAAACCCAGCGGGAGCGAACACCGGGGAGCTGTTTTTT
CASSLNPAGANTGELFF
>TRBJ1-2|.|TRBV14|.
TGTGCCAGCAGCCAAGGCGGCCGGCTCTATGGCTACACCTTC
CASSQGGRLYGYTF
>TRBJ2-1|.|TRBV11-3|.
TGTGCCAGCAGCTTAGTGGGTGTAAAAGGGGATGAGCAGTTCTTC
CASSLVGVKGDEQFF
>TRBJ2-7|.|TRBV6-2/TRBV6-3|TRBD2
TGTGCCAGCAGCCGGACTAGCGGGAGTTACGAGCAGTACTTC
CASSRTSGSYEQYF
>TRBJ1-6|.|TRBV5-4|TRBD1
TGTGCCAGCAGCCCTGGGGACAGGGGGGTCTTGGAGACACCCCTCCACTTT
CASSPGDRGVLETPLHF
>TRBJ1-1|.|TRBV7-2|.
TGTGCCAGCAGCCCGGGGATCTTCCTTGGAGCTTTCTTT
CASSPGIFLGAFF
>TRBJ2-1|.|TRBV9|.
TGTGCCAGCAGCGTAAGTGAAGGGGCCTACAATGAGCAGTTCTTC
CASSVSEGAYNEQFF
>TRBJ1-4|.|TRBV5-4|.
TGTGCCAGCAGCCGCGGGGGCCTTGGGGGAGGTAATGAAAAACTGTTTTTT
CASSRGGLGGGNEKLFF
>TRBJ1-1|once|TRBV29-1|.
TGCAGCGTTGCTGGGGAGGGGATCACTGAAGCTTTCTTT
CSVAGEGITEAFF
>TRBJ2-3|.|TRBV18|TRBD2
TGTGCCAGCTCGAGCGGGATCACAGATACGCAGTATTTT
CASSSGITDTQYF
>TRBJ2-7|.|TRBV7-2|TRBD1
TGTGCCAGCAGCCGGGACAGGGCACAATACGAGCAGTACTTC
CASSRDRAQYEQYF
>TRBJ2-1|once|TRBV4-3|.
TGCGCCAGCAGCGCCGACAGGACCCAATACAATGAGCAGTTCTTC
CASSADRTQYNEQFF
>TRBJ2-7|.|TRBV6-2/TRBV6-3|.
TGTGCCAGCAGTTTTTGGGACAACGAGCAGTACTTC
CASSFWDNEQYF
>TRBJ1-2|.|TRBV5-6|.
TGTGCCAGCAGCACACTATCTTATGGCTACACCTTC
CASSTLSYGYTF
>TRBJ2-7|.|TRBV5-6|TRBD2
TGTGCCAGCAGCTTAAAGGGGCTAGCGGGGTATAACGAGCAGTACTTC
CASSLKGLAGYNEQYF
>TRBJ2-2|.|TRBV27|.
TGTGCCAGCAGTTTAGGGACTTTTAACACCGGGGAGCTGTTTTTT
CASSLGTFNTGELFF
>TRBJ2-6|.|TRBV30|.
TGTGCCTGGAGTTGGGCAGGACCCCCGGGGGACCTGACTTTC
CAWSWAGPPGDLTF
>TRBJ1-2|.|TRBV19|TRBD1
TGTGCCAGTAGTGGAACCGGGACAGGGGTGGTTGGCTACACCTTC
CASSGTGTGVVGYTF
>TRBJ1-1|.|TRBV30|TRBD1
TGTGCCGCAAATGACAGGGTGGGAACTGAAGCTTTCTTT
CAANDRVGTEAFF
>TRBJ2-3|once|TRBV6-6|TRBD1
TGTGCCAGCGTCCGGGACAGCAGCACAGATACGCAGTATTTT
CASVRDSSTDTQYF
>TRBJ1-5|few|TRBV19|.
TGTGCCAGTAAAGTGGGCGGGGGACGGGAGCCCCAGCATTTT
CASKVGGGREPQHF
>TRBJ2-1|.|TRBV11-2|TRBD2
TGTGCCAGCAGCGCGGGGGGGGGCTCCTACAATGAGCAGTTCTTC
CASSAGGGSYNEQFF
>TRBJ1-4|once|TRBV6-2/TRBV6-3|.
TGTGCCAGCAGTTACTCCAAAGAAAAACTGTTTTTT
CASSYSKEKLFF
>TRBJ2-3|few|TRBV11-2|.
TGTGCCAGCAGCTTAGTAGGGGGTGGTACTATCACAGATACGCAGTATTTT
CASSLVGGGTITDTQYF
>TRBJ2-7|.|TRBV5-1|.
TGCGCCAGCAGCTTGCAGAACGAGCAGTACTTC
CASSLQNEQYF
>TRBJ2-4|once|TRBV9|.
TGTGCCAGCAGCGTAGGGCCCCAGATAGCCAAAAACATTCAGTACTTC
CASSVGPQIAKNIQYF
>TRBJ1-1|.|TRBV30|TRBD1
TGTGCCTGGAGATCGACAGGGCGGTGGGGCACTGAAGCTTTCTTT
CAWRSTGRWGTEAFF
>TRBJ2-7|.|TRBV27|TRBD1
TGTGCCAGCAGTTTTCGGGACAGGGGGCGCGAACCCTACGAGCAGTACTTC
CASSFRDRGREPYEQYF
>TRBJ2-3|.|TRBV3-1/TRBV3-2|TRBD2
TGTGCCAGCAGCCAGAGCGGGGGGGCTAGCGCAGATACGCAGTATTTT
CASSQSGGASADTQYF
>TRBJ1-2|.|TRBV4-1|TRBD1
TGCGCCAGCAGCCAAGGCCAGGGGGACGGGGGCTACACCTTC
CASSQGQGDGGYTF
>TRBJ2-3|.|TRBV6-4|.
TGTGCCAGCAGTGGACAGCCCACAGATACGCAGTATTTT
CASSGQPTDTQYF
>TRBJ1-3|once|TRBV7-2|.
TGTGCCAGCAGCTTGGGCGGAGCGGTTTCTGGAAACACCATATATTTT
CASSLGGAVSGNTIYF
>TRBJ2-1|once|TRBV7-9|.
TGTGCCAGCAGCTTAGGACAGTTCAATGAGCAGTTCTTC
CASSLGQFNEQFF
>TRBJ1-2|.|TRBV28|.
TGTGCCAGCAGTTTACGGGGAAAGGGCTACACCTTC
CASSLRGKGYTF
>TRBJ1-1|.|TRBV27|TRBD1
TGTGCCAGCAGTGTCAGGGGGCATGCGGGAATGAACACTGAAGCTTTCTTT
CASSVRGHAGMNTEAFF
>TRBJ2-2|few|TRBV2|TRBD1
TGTGCCAGCATGAGGGGGCTAGGGACCGGGGAGCTGTTTTTT
CASMRGLGTGELFF
>TRBJ2-1|.|TRBV4-3|.
TGCGCCAGCAGCCAGGCAGGCCCCTTGATCTTC
CASSQAGPLIF
>TRBJ2-2|once|TRBV3-1/TRBV3-2|.
TGTGCCAGCAGCCTCTACACCGGGGAGCTGTTTTTT
CASSLYTGELFF
>TRBJ1-1|.|TRBV6-2/TRBV6-3|.
TGTGCCAGCAGTTCTAGCCACACTGAAGCTTTCTTT
CASSSSHTEAFF
>TRBJ2-6|.|TRBV7-6|TRBD2
TGTGCCAGCAGCTTAGTAGTCGGTCTAGCGGCTCTCTCTGGGGCCAACGTCCTGACTTTC
CASSLVVGLAALSGANVLTF
>TRBJ2-2|.|TRBV5-5|.
TGTGCCAGCAGCCAAGTCTTAGGGTCGGGGGGCCCGAACACCGGGGAGCTGTTTTTT
CASSQVLGSGGPNTGELFF